These 5 T cell receptor beta chains were sequenced from one sample in a study of OX40 agonist ivuxolimab in advanced cancers. The library was generated by the immunoSEQ multiplex PCR assay. Sourced from immuneACCESS, this table was stored by TCRdb with only in-frame sequences that have V and J called. A share of the clones is absent; for the studies checked, an unresolved V gene accounts for under half, and the remainder has no known explanation. The sample table holds roughly 120,000 clones, of which 85% to 95% were seen once. Together, the top ten hold 0.65% to 0.9% of the sample. Sequences were derived from CD4+ or CD8+ T cells sorted from blood, sampled in a trial of the OX40 agonist ivuxolimab. These TCRs come from an adult with an advanced solid tumor such as melanoma, head and neck, liver or kidney cancer.

The rearrangement links TRBV4-2 to TRBJ1-4, with unresolved D. Germline loops: CDR1 LGHNA, CDR2 YNFKEQ. V lost 0 bases and J 0 bases, leaving 8 bases between the germline ends. There are 16 residues in the CDR3. Here the CDR3 reads CASSQEPGATNEKLFF. The CDR3 nucleotides read TGTGCCAGCAGCCAAGAGCCAGGCGCAACTAATGAAAAACTGTTTTTT.

The chain combines TRBV6-5 with TRBJ1-1; D is perhaps TRBD1 (5 bases). The CDR3 length is 15 residues. Trimming stripped 8 bases from V and 3 bases from J, with 19 bases between. Germline CDR1 is MNHEY and CDR2 is SVGAGI. The CDR3 protein is CASAGQRLGDTEAFF. CDR3 nucleotide sequence: TGTGCCAGCGCTGGTCAACGGCTGGGGGACACTGAAGCTTTCTTT.

The chain joins TRBV27 to TRBJ2-1; a weak D match, TRBD1 (6 bases). Germline-derived CDR1 and CDR2 are MNHEY and SMNVEV (reference sequence). This CDR3 contains 16 residues. Trimming left V 6 bases short and J 0 bases short, with 15 bases between. CDR3 region: CASSRVGASSYNEQFF. CDR3 nucleotide sequence: TGTGCCAGCAGCCGCGTGGGGGCGAGCTCCTACAATGAGCAGTTCTTC.

This clone is a singleton in its sample. The rearrangement links TRBV15 to TRBJ2-1; D call uncertain. The germline CDR1 and CDR2 sequences are LNHNV and YYDKDF (reference sequence). V was clipped by 5 bases and J by 2 bases, with 10 bases between them. The CDR3 loop spans 14 amino acids. CDR3 region: CATSGGVAYNEQFF. The DNA of the CDR3 is TGTGCCACCAGCGGTGGAGTTGCCTACAATGAGCAGTTCTTC.

The chain links TRBV19 to TRBJ2-1, with unresolved D. The CDR3 runs to 12 residues. CDR1 is LNHDA, CDR2 SQIVND, per germline (reference sequence). Trimming removed 9 bases at V and 4 bases at J, with 10 bases between. CDR3 loop: CARTIPYNEQFF. As DNA, the CDR3 is TGTGCCAGAACCATCCCTTACAATGAGCAGTTCTTC.